Sequencing of this T cell receptor (beta chain) was carried out in a study of T cell responses to AZD1222 COVID-19 vaccine. TCRdb keeps only in-frame clones here, not all; method: immunoSEQ multiplex PCR. The sample carries over 150,000 clones, about 87% recorded once. V dropped 5 bases and J dropped 0 bases, with 8 bases sitting between them. The length of the CDR3 is 13 residues. The material was peripheral blood, obtained on day 0 of AZD1222 vaccination. The receptor comes from an adult in good health. The V gene is TRBV12-3 or TRBV12-4, the J gene TRBJ2-7, with D tentatively TRBD1 (6 bases). The CDR3 spells CASSRQASYEQYF. CDR3 sequence (DNA): TGTGCCAGCAGTAGACAGGCCTCCTACGAGCAGTACTTC.